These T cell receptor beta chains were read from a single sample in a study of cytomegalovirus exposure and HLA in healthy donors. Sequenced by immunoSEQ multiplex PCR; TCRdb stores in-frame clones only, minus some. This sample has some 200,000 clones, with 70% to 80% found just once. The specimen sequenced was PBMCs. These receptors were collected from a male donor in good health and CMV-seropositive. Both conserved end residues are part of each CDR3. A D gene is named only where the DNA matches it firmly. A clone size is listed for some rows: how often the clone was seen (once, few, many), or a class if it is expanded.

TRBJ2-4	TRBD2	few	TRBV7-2	TGTGCCAGCAGGGAGGAACATAGCGGGGACATTCAGTACTTC	CASREEHSGDIQYF
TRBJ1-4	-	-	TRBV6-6	TGTGCCAGCAGGGACACCAAAAGGGCTAATGAAAAACTGTTTTTT	CASRDTKRANEKLFF
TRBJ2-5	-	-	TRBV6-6	TGTGCCAGCAGTTACTCGACGGGCCAAGAGACCCAGTACTTC	CASSYSTGQETQYF
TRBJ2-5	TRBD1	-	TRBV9	TGTGCCAGCAGCGTAGGGGGACAGCCAACGGAGACCCAGTACTTC	CASSVGGQPTETQYF
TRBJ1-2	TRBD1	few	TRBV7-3	TGTGCCATCCCGGACAGGGCGGGCGGCTACACCTTC	CAIPDRAGGYTF
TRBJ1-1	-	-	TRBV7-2	TGTGCCAGCAGCCCCGGGTTTGGTAGCACTGAAGCTTTCTTT	CASSPGFGSTEAFF
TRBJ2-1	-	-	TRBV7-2	TGTGCCAGCAGCTTAGAGCCTAGCAGCTACAATGAGCAGTTCTTC	CASSLEPSSYNEQFF
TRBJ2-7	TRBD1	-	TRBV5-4	TGTGCCAGCAGGACCGGGACAGCCTCCTACGAGCAGTACTTC	CASRTGTASYEQYF
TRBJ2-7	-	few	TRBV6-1	TGTGCCAGCAGGCCAGGACAGTACGAGCAGTACTTC	CASRPGQYEQYF
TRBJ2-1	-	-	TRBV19	TGTGCCAGTAGTATGGCTCAAGCCTACAATGAGCAGTTCTTC	CASSMAQAYNEQFF
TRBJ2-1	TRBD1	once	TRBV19	TGTGCCAGTATGCCCGGGACAGGGAAGGACAATGAGCAGTTCTTC	CASMPGTGKDNEQFF
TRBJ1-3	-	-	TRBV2	TGTGCCTTCGGGAGCTCTGGAAACACCATATATTTT	CAFGSSGNTIYF
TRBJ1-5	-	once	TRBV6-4	TGTGCCAGCAGTGCGGCAGGGTTTCAGCCCCAGCATTTT	CASSAAGFQPQHF
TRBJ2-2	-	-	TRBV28	TGTGCCAGCAGTTTAGCGGGGGCGGGCACCGGGGAGCTGTTTTTT	CASSLAGAGTGELFF
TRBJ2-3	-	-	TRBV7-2	TGTGCCAGCAGCACCAGGGACAGGGGTGGACTAGCGTTCACAGATACGCAGTATTTT	CASSTRDRGGLAFTDTQYF
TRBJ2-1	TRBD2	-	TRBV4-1	TGCGCCAGCAGCCCCAAGCGGGGGGGCTTCAATGAGCAGTTCTTC	CASSPKRGGFNEQFF
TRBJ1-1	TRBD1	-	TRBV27	TGTGCCAGCAGCCGCCCGGGACAGGGTCCCTACAGTGAAGCTTTCTTT	CASSRPGQGPYSEAFF
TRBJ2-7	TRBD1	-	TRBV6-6	TGTGCCAGCAGACTACAGGGGTATGACTACGAGCAGTACTTC	CASRLQGYDYEQYF
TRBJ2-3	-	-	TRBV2	TGTGCCAGCAGTGGGACAGCCAGCACAGATACGCAGTATTTT	CASSGTASTDTQYF
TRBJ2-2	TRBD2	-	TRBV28	TGTGCCAGCAGTCGTGGACTAGCGGGAGAATACACCGGGGAGCTGTTTTTT	CASSRGLAGEYTGELFF
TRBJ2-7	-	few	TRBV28	TGTGCCAGCAGTTTTCCCGCTAGCGCATCCTACGAGCAGTACTTC	CASSFPASASYEQYF
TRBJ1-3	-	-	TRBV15	TGTGCCACCAGCAGAGTTGTCAGGAACAGTGGGTTTGGAAGCTCTGGAAACACCATATATTTT	CATSRVVRNSGFGSSGNTIYF
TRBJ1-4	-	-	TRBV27	TGTGCCAGCAGTTTATCTAGGGTCCCTCGAGGGGAAAAACTGTTTTTT	CASSLSRVPRGEKLFF
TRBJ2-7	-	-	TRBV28	TGTGCCAGCAGTTTGGGCCCCCACCGCTCCTACGAGCAGTACTTC	CASSLGPHRSYEQYF
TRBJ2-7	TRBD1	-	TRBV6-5	TGTGCCAGCAGTTTGACAGGGGGCGAATACGAGCAGTACTTC	CASSLTGGEYEQYF
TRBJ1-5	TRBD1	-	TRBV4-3	TGCGCCAGCAGCCAAGACCACGGGACAGGTTTCAATCAGCCCCAGCATTTT	CASSQDHGTGFNQPQHF
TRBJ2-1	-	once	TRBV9	TGTGCCAGCAGCCTCCAATATAGTCCTTACAATGAGCAGTTCTTC	CASSLQYSPYNEQFF
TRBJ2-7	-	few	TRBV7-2	TGTGCCAGCAGCCTTGCCAGGGCCCGTGAGTACGAGCAGTACTTC	CASSLARAREYEQYF
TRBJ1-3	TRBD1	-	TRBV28	TGTGCCAGCAGTTGGGTTCCGGGACAGGGTCAAAACACCATATATTTT	CASSWVPGQGQNTIYF
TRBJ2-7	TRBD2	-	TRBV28	TGTGCCAGCAGATCTAGCGGGAGTTCCTACGAGCAGTACTTC	CASRSSGSSYEQYF
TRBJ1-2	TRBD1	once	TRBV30	TGTGCCTGGAGTGCGGACAGGGGGTATGGCTACACCTTC	CAWSADRGYGYTF
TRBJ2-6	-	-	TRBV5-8	TGTGCCAGCAGCTTAGGGGCTGGGGCCAACGTCCTGACTTTC	CASSLGAGANVLTF
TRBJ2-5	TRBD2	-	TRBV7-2	TGTGCCAGCAGCCCAGGGGGACTAGCGGGGGTAGAGACCCAGTACTTC	CASSPGGLAGVETQYF
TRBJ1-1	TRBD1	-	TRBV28	TGTGCCAGCAGGCACACAGGGGGCACTGAAGCTTTCTTT	CASRHTGGTEAFF
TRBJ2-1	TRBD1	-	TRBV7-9	TGTGCCAGCAGCTCCAGGGGGCCCCGGAGGGAGCAGTTCTTC	CASSSRGPRREQFF
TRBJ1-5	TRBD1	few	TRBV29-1	TGCAGCGTTAGAACAGGGGGAGAAGGGAATCAGCCCCAGCATTTT	CSVRTGGEGNQPQHF
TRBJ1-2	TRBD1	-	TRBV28	TGTGCCAGCAGTTTACCGGGACAGGTCGGTGGCTACACCTTC	CASSLPGQVGGYTF
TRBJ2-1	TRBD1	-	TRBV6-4	TGTGCCAGCAGTGAAATCCGGGACAGAACCTTTAATGAGCAGTTCTTC	CASSEIRDRTFNEQFF
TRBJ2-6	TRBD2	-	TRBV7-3	TGTGCCAGCAGCTTAACTAGCGGGAGCCTTACTGGGGCCAACGTCCTGACTTTC	CASSLTSGSLTGANVLTF
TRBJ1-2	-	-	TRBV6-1	TGTGCCAGCAGTGTTGGCGGCCCCTATGGCTACACCTTC	CASSVGGPYGYTF
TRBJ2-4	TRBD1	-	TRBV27	TGTGCCAGCAGCCTGGGACAGGCAGTCAAAAACATTCAGTACTTC	CASSLGQAVKNIQYF
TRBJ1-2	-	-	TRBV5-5	TGTGCCAGCGACAGTAACTATGGCTACACCTTC	CASDSNYGYTF
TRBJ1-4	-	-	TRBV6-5	TGTGCCAGCAGTTCCCTGGAGGGACGGGATTCTGAAAAACTGTTTTTT	CASSSLEGRDSEKLFF
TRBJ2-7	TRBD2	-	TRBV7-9	TGTGCCAGCAGCTTCTTCGGGACTAGCGGGGGGCTCAACGAGCAGTACTTC	CASSFFGTSGGLNEQYF
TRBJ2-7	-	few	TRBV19	TGTGCCAGTAGTATGTCCCAGGCGTATTCCTACGAGCAGTACTTC	CASSMSQAYSYEQYF
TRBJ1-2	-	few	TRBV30	TGTGCCTGGAGCCGTCCTCCTAACTATGGCTACACCTTC	CAWSRPPNYGYTF
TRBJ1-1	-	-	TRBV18	TGTGCCAGCTCACCAACGGGGAGCAGGACTGAAGCTTTCTTT	CASSPTGSRTEAFF